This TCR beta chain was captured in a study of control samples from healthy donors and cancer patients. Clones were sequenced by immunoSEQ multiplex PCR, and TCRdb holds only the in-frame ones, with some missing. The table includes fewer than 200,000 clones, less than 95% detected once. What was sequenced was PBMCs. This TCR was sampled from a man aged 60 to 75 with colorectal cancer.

The CDR3 is CASNPYGANTEAFF. Here the CDR3 DNA reads TGTGCCAGCAACCCGTACGGGGCGAACACTGAAGCTTTCTTT. The rearrangement uses TRBV27 and TRBJ1-1, with a possible D match to TRBD1 (5 bases). Germline V gene lookup returns CDR1 MNHEY and CDR2 SMNVEV (reference sequence). V was shortened by 7 bases and J by 1 base, with 13 bases between the two germline ends. This CDR3 spans 14 amino acids.